This TCR beta chain was profiled in a study of cytomegalovirus exposure and HLA in healthy donors. This CDR3 is built from 16 residues. Trimming pared 0 bases from V and 0 bases from J, leaving 11 bases between. The V gene's germline CDR1 is LGHNA and CDR2 YSLEER. Researchers ran the PCR with 60 Vbeta and 13 Jbeta primers. Measured with immunoSEQ multiplex PCR; TCRdb has only the in-frame clones, and not every one. This sample has some 160,000 clones; roughly 75% occur once, and the top ten carry around 5.7%. The TCR sequence derives from a man aged 35 to 55 in good health and CMV-seronegative. Material: PBMCs. The rearrangement uses TRBV4-3 and TRBJ1-1; TRBD1 is a possible D gene (5 bases). CDR3 DNA sequence: TGCGCCAGCAGCCAAGATTACGGGGGGTTGAACACTGAAGCTTTCTTT. Amino acid sequence: CASSQDYGGLNTEAFF.